These T cell receptor beta chains were read from a single sample in a study of Ad26.COV2.S vaccination and SARS-CoV-2 variants. Produced via immunoSEQ multiplex PCR; TCRdb's table is partial and in-frame only. The sample holds hundreds of thousands of clones; less than 90% are singletons and the top ten take around 5.8%. The source material was peripheral blood, sampled in a trial of Ad26.COV2.S vaccine versus placebo. These receptors all come from a person between 18 and 59 years old who received the Ad26.COV2.S COVID-19 vaccine or a placebo. The CDR3 runs from the conserved cysteine through the conserved F or W. A D gene is named only where the DNA matches it firmly. The size field is filled for only some rows; it gives once, few, many or a size class.

d_gene	v_gene	abundance	j_gene	CDR3nt	CDR3aa
-	TRBV30	-	TRBJ2-7	TGTGCCTGGAGTCGAAGGCAGGGCGGAACCTACGAGCAGTACTTC	CAWSRRQGGTYEQYF
-	TRBV7-2	-	TRBJ2-1	TGTGCCAGCAGATCCCGGAAGGGGAGCACCTACAATGAGCAGTTCTTC	CASRSRKGSTYNEQFF
TRBD2	TRBV7-9	-	TRBJ2-1	TGTGCCAGCAGCCGACTAGCGGGCACCCCTCTAGGGGAGCAGTTCTTC	CASSRLAGTPLGEQFF
-	TRBV7-9	-	TRBJ2-7	TGTGCCAGCAGCGTCAGCATCGAGCAGTACTTC	CASSVSIEQYF
-	TRBV21-1	-	TRBJ2-7	TGTGCCAGCAGGGGTAGCAGCACCTACGAGCAGTACTTC	CASRGSSTYEQYF
-	TRBV7-3	-	TRBJ1-2	TGTGCCAGCAGCAAAATAAAAGACAGGTTTTCCCTCTATGGCTACACCTTC	CASSKIKDRFSLYGYTF
-	TRBV4-3	once	TRBJ1-5	TGCGCCAGCAGCCAAACCACGGGAAGGGGTCAGCCCCAGCATTTT	CASSQTTGRGQPQHF
-	TRBV3-1/TRBV3-2	-	TRBJ2-1	TGTGCCAGCAGCCTTACTAATGAGCAGTTCTTC	CASSLTNEQFF
-	TRBV28	-	TRBJ1-1	TGTGCCAGCAGTTACCTAGACAGGAGGGCCTTGAACACTGAAGCTTTCTTT	CASSYLDRRALNTEAFF
-	TRBV5-4	-	TRBJ1-1	TGTGCCAGCAGATTTAAGGGCCAAACCCGTCCTCCGAACACTGAAGCTTTCTTT	CASRFKGQTRPPNTEAFF
-	TRBV7-2	-	TRBJ2-5	TGTGCCAGCAGCTCGGTAGAGGAGACCCAGTACTTC	CASSSVEETQYF
-	TRBV6-2/TRBV6-3	few	TRBJ2-1	TGTGCCAGCAGTTACGAGCCTGAGGGGAGAGAGGAGTTCTTC	CASSYEPEGREEFF
-	TRBV2	-	TRBJ2-2	TGTGCCAGCAGTTACTACAGGGACGGGGAGCTGTTTTTT	CASSYYRDGELFF
-	TRBV27	-	TRBJ2-2	TGTGCCAGCAGTTTACAACGGGAGACCGGGGAGCTGTTTTTT	CASSLQRETGELFF
-	TRBV12-5	-	TRBJ1-1	TGTGCTAGTGGTTTCTTCGACTCGAACACTGAAGCTTTCTTT	CASGFFDSNTEAFF
-	TRBV12-3/TRBV12-4	-	TRBJ1-2	TGTGCCAGCAGTTTAGCGCCCGGGGTAGACACCTTC	CASSLAPGVDTF
TRBD1	TRBV7-2	-	TRBJ2-7	TGTGCCAGCAGCCCCCGTACTTTCCGACAGGGGGCTATCCCCTACGAGCAGTACTTC	CASSPRTFRQGAIPYEQYF
-	TRBV24-1	-	TRBJ1-6	TGTGCCACCAGAGGGGAGGATTCACCCCTCCACTTT	CATRGEDSPLHF
TRBD1	TRBV9	-	TRBJ1-1	TGTGCCAGCAGTGATGGACAGGGGGCGCGGAACACTGAAGCTTTCTTT	CASSDGQGARNTEAFF
-	TRBV23-1	-	TRBJ2-7	TGCGCCAGCAGTGCACCCCCCTCCATCTACGAGCAGTACTTC	CASSAPPSIYEQYF
-	TRBV19	-	TRBJ1-4	TGTGCCAGTAGCCCCCAAACCGGAACTAATGAAAAACTGTTTTTT	CASSPQTGTNEKLFF
TRBD1	TRBV5-4	-	TRBJ1-2	TGTGCCAGCAGCTTACAGGGGGAAAACTATGGCTACACCTTC	CASSLQGENYGYTF
-	TRBV2	-	TRBJ1-2	TGTGCCAGCAGTGAAGGTCATTCCCACGGCTACACCTTC	CASSEGHSHGYTF
-	TRBV9	-	TRBJ1-3	TGTGCCAGCAGCGTAGTTGACAGGAGCTCTGGAAACACCATATATTTT	CASSVVDRSSGNTIYF
-	TRBV7-8	-	TRBJ2-3	TGTGCCAGCAGCCCCCTTATTGGGGGGAGCACAGATACGCAGTATTTT	CASSPLIGGSTDTQYF
-	TRBV11-2	-	TRBJ2-7	TGTGCCAGCAGCTCCCCGGGGGAGCAGTACTTC	CASSSPGEQYF
-	TRBV19	-	TRBJ2-3	TGTGCCAGTAGTAGGCGCAGGTTCACAGATACGCAGTATTTT	CASSRRRFTDTQYF
-	TRBV28	-	TRBJ1-6	TGTGCCAGTATCACACCCCCGGGTCAATCCCGCGGGGGTTCACCCCTCCACTTT	CASITPPGQSRGGSPLHF
-	TRBV9	-	TRBJ2-7	TGTGCCAGCAGCGTAGATCCGGGTACCTACGAGCAGTACTTC	CASSVDPGTYEQYF
-	TRBV4-1	-	TRBJ1-4	TGCGCCAGCAGCGTTTGGGGGATTAATGAAAAACTGTTTTTT	CASSVWGINEKLFF
TRBD1	TRBV12-3/TRBV12-4	-	TRBJ1-2	TGTGCCAGCAGCAGGACAGGGGATGGCTACACCTTC	CASSRTGDGYTF
-	TRBV7-9	-	TRBJ2-5	TGTGCCAGCAGCTTGGAGCCGGGGACGTGGGGGAAGACCCAGTACTTC	CASSLEPGTWGKTQYF
-	TRBV18	-	TRBJ2-1	TGTGCCAGCTCACCAAGCGGGTCCCCCTACAATGAGCAGTTCTTC	CASSPSGSPYNEQFF
-	TRBV9	-	TRBJ2-1	TGTGCCAGCAGCAAGAGGGGGAATGAGCAGTTCTTC	CASSKRGNEQFF
TRBD2	TRBV9	once	TRBJ2-7	TGTGCCAGCAGCGTAGCGTCTGAGGGAGGGTACGAGCAGTACTTC	CASSVASEGGYEQYF
-	TRBV6-1	-	TRBJ1-2	TGTGCCAGCAGTGACACACAGGATTTCGGCTATGGCTACACCTTC	CASSDTQDFGYGYTF
-	TRBV6-2/TRBV6-3	-	TRBJ1-2	TGTGCCAGCAGTTACGGCGTGGATGGCTACACCTTC	CASSYGVDGYTF
TRBD1	TRBV12-3/TRBV12-4	once	TRBJ2-1	TGTGCCAGCAGTTTGGGGACAGCAAATGAGCAGTTCTTC	CASSLGTANEQFF
TRBD2	TRBV2	-	TRBJ2-2	TGTGCCAGCAGTGTGACGTACGCTAGCGGGGGCCCGAACACCGGGGAGCTGTTTTTT	CASSVTYASGGPNTGELFF
-	TRBV7-9	-	TRBJ2-3	TGTGCCAGCAGCGAAGCCTTGTTCGATACGCAGTATTTT	CASSEALFDTQYF
-	TRBV18	-	TRBJ2-2	TGTGCCAGCTCACCATCGGGACAGAACACCGGGGAGCTGTTTTTT	CASSPSGQNTGELFF
TRBD2	TRBV28	-	TRBJ2-7	TGTGCCAGCAGTTTAAGGGGGGGACTAGCGGTCTCCTACGAGCAGTACTTC	CASSLRGGLAVSYEQYF
-	TRBV19	-	TRBJ2-3	TGTGCCAGTAAGGACATCGCTAGCACAGATACGCAGTATTTT	CASKDIASTDTQYF
-	TRBV28	-	TRBJ1-3	TGTGCCAGCAGTAAAGAACAGGGAAACACCATATATTTT	CASSKEQGNTIYF
-	TRBV6-2/TRBV6-3	-	TRBJ2-2	TGTGCCAGCAGTTACCGTACCGGGGAGCTGTTTTTT	CASSYRTGELFF
-	TRBV4-1	-	TRBJ1-1	TGCGCCAGCAGCCAAGATACCCCGAGGGCTTTGAACACTGAAGCTTTCTTT	CASSQDTPRALNTEAFF
-	TRBV7-9	-	TRBJ2-3	TGTGCCAGCAGCTTTTTACCGGGGGACGATGATACGCAGTATTTT	CASSFLPGDDDTQYF
-	TRBV27	-	TRBJ2-4	TGTGCCAGCAGTTTTGGTTCGCTAGCCAAAAACATTCAGTACTTC	CASSFGSLAKNIQYF
TRBD2	TRBV28	-	TRBJ2-7	TGTGCCAGCACATTACTAGCGGGAGGATCCGAGCAGTACTTC	CASTLLAGGSEQYF
-	TRBV19	-	TRBJ1-1	TGTGCCAGTAGCTTTACTGCGGAGGCTTTCTTT	CASSFTAEAFF
-	TRBV4-3	-	TRBJ1-6	TGCGCCAGCAGCCAAGATCAAATGTTGGGGTCACCCCTCCACTTT	CASSQDQMLGSPLHF